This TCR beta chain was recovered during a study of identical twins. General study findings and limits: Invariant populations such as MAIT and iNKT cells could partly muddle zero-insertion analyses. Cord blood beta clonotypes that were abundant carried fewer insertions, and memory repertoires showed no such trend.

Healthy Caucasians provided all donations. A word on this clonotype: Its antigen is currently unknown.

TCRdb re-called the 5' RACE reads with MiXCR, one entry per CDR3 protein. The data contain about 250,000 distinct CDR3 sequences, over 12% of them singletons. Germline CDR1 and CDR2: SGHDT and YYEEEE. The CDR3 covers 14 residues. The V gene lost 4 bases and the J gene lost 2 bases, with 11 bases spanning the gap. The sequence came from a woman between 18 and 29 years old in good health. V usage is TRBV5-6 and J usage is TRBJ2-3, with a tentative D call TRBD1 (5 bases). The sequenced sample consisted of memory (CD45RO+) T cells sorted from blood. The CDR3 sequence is CASSAWTITDTQYF. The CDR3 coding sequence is TGTGCCAGCAGCGCGTGGACAATCACAGATACGCAGTATTTT. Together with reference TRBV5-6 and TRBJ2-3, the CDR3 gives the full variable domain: DAGVTQSPTHLIKTRGQQVTLRCSPKSGHDTVSWYQQALGQGPQFIFQYYEEEERQRGNFPDRFSGHQFPNYSSELNVNALLLGDSALYLCASSAWTITDTQYFGPGTRLTVL.